Listed below are T cell receptor beta chains from one sample, sequenced in a study of identical twins. TCRdb itself ran the 5' RACE reads through MiXCR, one entry per CDR3 protein. The repertoire holds 750,000 to 950,000 distinct CDR3 sequences, with approximately 13% as singletons. These records were also assigned to another study, of yellow fever vaccine responses in identical twins.

The specimen sequenced was PBMCs. The receptors stem from a woman younger than 30 in good health. CDR3s include the opening cysteine and the closing phenylalanine or tryptophan. Each record gives: CDR3 DNA, CDR3 protein, D gene, clone size, J gene, V gene. D genes are given only for firm matches. Size is stated for part of the rows, as once, few or many counts, or as a class when the clone is expanded.

TGTGCCATCAGTGAGGACAGGGTTTCCGATACGCAGTATTTT | CAISEDRVSDTQYF | TRBD1 | . | TRBJ2-3 | TRBV10-3
TGCAGTGCTAGGAGCCTGAGCTCCTACAATGAGCAGTTCTTC | CSARSLSSYNEQFF | . | many | TRBJ2-1 | TRBV20-1
TGCGCCAGCGGGTCGGTAGAGCAGTTCTTC | CASGSVEQFF | . | many | TRBJ2-1 | TRBV10-2
TGTGCCAGCTTGCCGGGACTAGCGGGGCGGGGAGAGACCCAGTACTTC | CASLPGLAGRGETQYF | TRBD2 | many | TRBJ2-5 | TRBV12-3/TRBV12-4
TGTGCCAGCAGTTGGAGGGAGGGCGGCACAGATACGCAGTATTTT | CASSWREGGTDTQYF | TRBD2 | many | TRBJ2-3 | TRBV6-2/TRBV6-3
TGTGCCAGCAGTTTAAGAAGGACTAGCGGTTCCTACGAGCAGTACTTC | CASSLRRTSGSYEQYF | TRBD2 | few | TRBJ2-7 | TRBV12-3/TRBV12-4
TGTGGTACGACTAGCGGGGTCGACGGGTATACGCAGTATTTT | CGTTSGVDGYTQYF | TRBD2 | . | TRBJ2-3 | TRBV6-1
TGTGCCAGCAGTAGGGCTTCCACTGAAGCTTTCTTT | CASSRASTEAFF | . | . | TRBJ1-1 | TRBV28
TGTGCCAGCAGTCCCGGCCTCGGGGAAAGCTATGGCTACACCTTC | CASSPGLGESYGYTF | . | . | TRBJ1-2 | TRBV28
TGTGCCAGCAGGGATGGCAATCAGCCCCAGCATTTT | CASRDGNQPQHF | . | many | TRBJ1-5 | TRBV6-2/TRBV6-3
TGTGCCAGTTGGGCGACAGGCTATGGCTACACCTTC | CASWATGYGYTF | . | few | TRBJ1-2 | TRBV19
TGCGCCAGCAGCCTGAACTACTTGGGACAGCAATTCAATGAGCAGTTCTTC | CASSLNYLGQQFNEQFF | TRBD1 | many | TRBJ2-1 | TRBV5-1
TGTGCCAGCAGCGTAGAACAATGGGAGGGGGGTGAAGCTTTCTTT | CASSVEQWEGGEAFF | . | few | TRBJ1-1 | TRBV9
TGCGCCAGCAGCTTGATGGGGGGGACGGAGACCCAGTACTTC | CASSLMGGTETQYF | TRBD2 | . | TRBJ2-5 | TRBV5-1
TGTGCCAGCAGTCAAACGATAGCGGGAGCGAAGGAGCAGTACTTC | CASSQTIAGAKEQYF | TRBD2 | few | TRBJ2-7 | TRBV6-2/TRBV6-3
TGCAGTGCTAGAGTGAGGGGACAGGCGAGCTCTGGGGCCAACGTCCTGACTTTC | CSARVRGQASSGANVLTF | TRBD1 | . | TRBJ2-6 | TRBV20-1
TGTGCCAGCAGTTTCCGGGGGCCTGGGGCCAACGTCCTGACTTTC | CASSFRGPGANVLTF | . | . | TRBJ2-6 | TRBV12-3/TRBV12-4
TGTGCCAGCTCCGAGACAGGGTCCTACGAGCAGTACTTC | CASSETGSYEQYF | TRBD1 | many | TRBJ2-7 | TRBV18
TGTGCCAGCAGCCAAGATCACCAGGGGCATGGCTACACCTTC | CASSQDHQGHGYTF | . | few | TRBJ1-2 | TRBV14
TGCAGTGCTAGCGCGGGGGGGCCATGGAGCACAGATACGCAGTATTTT | CSASAGGPWSTDTQYF | TRBD2 | . | TRBJ2-3 | TRBV20-1
TGTGCCACCAGTGGGAAGCCGAACACCGGGGAGCTGTTTTTT | CATSGKPNTGELFF | . | . | TRBJ2-2 | TRBV24-1
TGTGCCATCAGTGAGCTCCACCGGACAGGCACTGAAGCTTTCTTT | CAISELHRTGTEAFF | TRBD1 | . | TRBJ1-1 | TRBV10-3
TGTGCCAGCAGCTTCCGACAGGAAGCCTACGAGCAGTACTTC | CASSFRQEAYEQYF | . | . | TRBJ2-7 | TRBV7-8
TGTGCCAGCAGCTCATTAGCGGGGTACTACAATGAGCAGTTCTTC | CASSSLAGYYNEQFF | TRBD2 | few | TRBJ2-1 | TRBV7-2
TGCGCCAGCAAGAAGGGACCTACGAACACCGGGGAGCTGTTTTTT | CASKKGPTNTGELFF | . | many | TRBJ2-2 | TRBV5-1
TGTGCCAGCAGTTCCACAGGGCACCGATTGCTGGAGCAGTACTTC | CASSSTGHRLLEQYF | . | . | TRBJ2-7 | TRBV28
TGTGCCAGCAGCGGAAGCCCGGGACAGGGATCCTACGAGCAGTACTTC | CASSGSPGQGSYEQYF | TRBD1 | few | TRBJ2-7 | TRBV7-9
TGTGCCAGCGGCGGAAATCAGCCCCAGCATTTT | CASGGNQPQHF | . | many | TRBJ1-5 | TRBV28
TGTGCCAGCAGTTCCGGGTTTCTCGCCCTCCACTTT | CASSSGFLALHF | . | . | TRBJ1-6 | TRBV12-3/TRBV12-4
TGTGCCAGCAGCTTAGATCCTGGGGTAGCGGAGACCCAGTACTTC | CASSLDPGVAETQYF | . | . | TRBJ2-5 | TRBV7-2
TGCAGCGTTGAACCGGGAGGCAGGGAGCAGTTCTTC | CSVEPGGREQFF | TRBD2 | few | TRBJ2-1 | TRBV29-1
TGTGCCAGCAGCTCAGACAGGGGAAACATTCAGTACTTC | CASSSDRGNIQYF | TRBD1 | . | TRBJ2-4 | TRBV7-6
TGCGCCAGCAGCCCAGACAGGGAACTCACTGAAGCTTTCTTT | CASSPDRELTEAFF | TRBD1 | . | TRBJ1-1 | TRBV5-1
TGTGCCAGCAGTTACTCAGCTAGCGGGAGAGAAGAGACCCAGTACTTC | CASSYSASGREETQYF | TRBD2 | . | TRBJ2-5 | TRBV6-5
TGTGCCAGCAGTTTAGTAGGGAGCTCTGGGGCCAACGTCCTGACTTTC | CASSLVGSSGANVLTF | . | . | TRBJ2-6 | TRBV12-3/TRBV12-4
TGTGCCAGCACTGCGGCTAGCGCAAACAATGAGCAGTTCTTC | CASTAASANNEQFF | . | . | TRBJ2-1 | TRBV6-2/TRBV6-3
TGTGCCAGCACCTACGGACAGGGACCCTACGAGCAGTACTTC | CASTYGQGPYEQYF | TRBD1 | . | TRBJ2-7 | TRBV6-1
TGTGCCAGTTGGGACAGGGTCTATGAGCAGTTCTTC | CASWDRVYEQFF | TRBD1 | . | TRBJ2-1 | TRBV2
TGTGCCAGCAGTTTAGGCCCGGGACTAGCGGGAAACACAGATACGCAGTATTTT | CASSLGPGLAGNTDTQYF | TRBD2 | . | TRBJ2-3 | TRBV12-3/TRBV12-4
TGTGCCAGCAGAGAGGGTGGTCGCACTGAAGCTTTCTTT | CASREGGRTEAFF | . | few | TRBJ1-1 | TRBV7-9
TGTGCCAGCAGCCCAGACCGGCTAGCCGACAATGAGCAGTTCTTC | CASSPDRLADNEQFF | . | . | TRBJ2-1 | TRBV7-7
TGTGCCAGCAGTTTGGGACTAGCGGGGCCCCTGGATACGCAGTATTTT | CASSLGLAGPLDTQYF | TRBD2 | few | TRBJ2-3 | TRBV12-3/TRBV12-4
TGTGCCAGCAGTGCGGAGACAGTCGGGGAGCTGTTTTTT | CASSAETVGELFF | . | . | TRBJ2-2 | TRBV2
TGCAGCGTTGGGGTGGGACCCGGGTGGAACACTGAAGCTTTCTTT | CSVGVGPGWNTEAFF | . | . | TRBJ1-1 | TRBV29-1
TGTGCCAGCAGATCCGGGACGAAAAAAGAGACCCAGTACTTC | CASRSGTKKETQYF | . | . | TRBJ2-5 | TRBV12-3/TRBV12-4
TGCGCCAGCAGGACAGGGTCAAATAACTATGGCTACACCTTC | CASRTGSNNYGYTF | TRBD1 | many | TRBJ1-2 | TRBV5-1
TGCAGTGCTAGAGATTGGGGGGAGGGAGTCTACAATGAGCAGTTCTTC | CSARDWGEGVYNEQFF | TRBD2 | . | TRBJ2-1 | TRBV20-1
TGCAGCTCGGGGGGGGGGCGCCCCTACAATGAGCAGTTCTTC | CSSGGGRPYNEQFF | TRBD2 | few | TRBJ2-1 | TRBV29-1
TGTGCCAGCGGTTCCACCATCATGAACACTGAAGCTTTCTTT | CASGSTIMNTEAFF | . | few | TRBJ1-1 | TRBV7-9
TGCAGTGCTGGGACTAGCGGGAGGGCGAGAGGCAATGAGCAGTTCTTC | CSAGTSGRARGNEQFF | TRBD2 | once | TRBJ2-1 | TRBV20-1
TGCGCCAGCAGCGAAGTCGGGGAGGTAGGCGGCTACACCTTC | CASSEVGEVGGYTF | . | . | TRBJ1-2 | TRBV5-1
TGTGCCGCCTCCCCCAGGGGGTGGAATGAGCAGTTCTTC | CAASPRGWNEQFF | TRBD1 | few | TRBJ2-1 | TRBV24-1
TGTGCCAGCAGTGGCACAGGGGCGGAGACCCAGTACTTC | CASSGTGAETQYF | TRBD1 | . | TRBJ2-5 | TRBV6-1
TGTGCCAGCAGTTTAGCGCGTGGGGGAGGCTACACCTTC | CASSLARGGGYTF | . | few | TRBJ1-2 | TRBV12-3/TRBV12-4
TGCAGTGCTAGAGACCCAGTAGCGGGCCCCTACGAGCAGTACTTC | CSARDPVAGPYEQYF | TRBD2 | . | TRBJ2-7 | TRBV20-1